This T cell receptor beta chain emerged from a study of response to subunit inactivated influenza vaccine. Overall study results and limits: Few new T cells, the authors suggested, are recruited by each seasonal influenza vaccination.

TCRdb redid the calling of the RT-PCR reads with MiXCR, one entry per CDR3 protein. The sample consists of a few hundred thousand distinct CDR3 sequences, 22% of them appearing once. This clonotype occurred a few times. The antigen remains unidentified. Germline trimming cut 4 bases from V and 3 bases from J; bases unmatched to any gene: 6. Germline loops: CDR1 SGHRS, CDR2 YFSETQ. The CDR3 is made up of 15 amino acids. The chain links TRBV5-1 to TRBJ2-5; TRBD2 aligns across 10 bases. This TCR was sampled from a man between 50 and 75 years old who received an inactivated influenza vaccine. The material sequenced was PBMCs from blood, taken less than 22 months after vaccination. DNA for the CDR3: TGCGCCAGCAGCGGATCTAGCGGGGGAAAAGAGACCCAGTACTTC. Translated, it gives CASSGSSGGKETQYF.